This TCR beta chain comes out of a study of OX40 agonist ivuxolimab in advanced cancers. TCRdb keeps only in-frame clones here, not all; method: immunoSEQ multiplex PCR. The sample includes about 95,000 clones, roughly nine tenths of them seen just once. Germline CDR1 SNHLY, CDR2 FYNNEI. CDR3 length: 13 amino acids. Comments on this clone: The junction differs from germline at one of its ends, possibly a read error.

The clonotype was recovered from an adult with an advanced solid tumor such as melanoma, head and neck, liver or kidney cancer. The chain joins TRBV2 to TRBJ1-6; D unresolved. This specimen consisted of CD4+ or CD8+ T cells sorted from blood, obtained in a trial of the OX40 agonist ivuxolimab. CDR3: CASCEGRRTPLHF. CDR3 coding DNA: TGTGCCAGCTGTGAGGGCAGGAGGACACCCCTCCACTTT.